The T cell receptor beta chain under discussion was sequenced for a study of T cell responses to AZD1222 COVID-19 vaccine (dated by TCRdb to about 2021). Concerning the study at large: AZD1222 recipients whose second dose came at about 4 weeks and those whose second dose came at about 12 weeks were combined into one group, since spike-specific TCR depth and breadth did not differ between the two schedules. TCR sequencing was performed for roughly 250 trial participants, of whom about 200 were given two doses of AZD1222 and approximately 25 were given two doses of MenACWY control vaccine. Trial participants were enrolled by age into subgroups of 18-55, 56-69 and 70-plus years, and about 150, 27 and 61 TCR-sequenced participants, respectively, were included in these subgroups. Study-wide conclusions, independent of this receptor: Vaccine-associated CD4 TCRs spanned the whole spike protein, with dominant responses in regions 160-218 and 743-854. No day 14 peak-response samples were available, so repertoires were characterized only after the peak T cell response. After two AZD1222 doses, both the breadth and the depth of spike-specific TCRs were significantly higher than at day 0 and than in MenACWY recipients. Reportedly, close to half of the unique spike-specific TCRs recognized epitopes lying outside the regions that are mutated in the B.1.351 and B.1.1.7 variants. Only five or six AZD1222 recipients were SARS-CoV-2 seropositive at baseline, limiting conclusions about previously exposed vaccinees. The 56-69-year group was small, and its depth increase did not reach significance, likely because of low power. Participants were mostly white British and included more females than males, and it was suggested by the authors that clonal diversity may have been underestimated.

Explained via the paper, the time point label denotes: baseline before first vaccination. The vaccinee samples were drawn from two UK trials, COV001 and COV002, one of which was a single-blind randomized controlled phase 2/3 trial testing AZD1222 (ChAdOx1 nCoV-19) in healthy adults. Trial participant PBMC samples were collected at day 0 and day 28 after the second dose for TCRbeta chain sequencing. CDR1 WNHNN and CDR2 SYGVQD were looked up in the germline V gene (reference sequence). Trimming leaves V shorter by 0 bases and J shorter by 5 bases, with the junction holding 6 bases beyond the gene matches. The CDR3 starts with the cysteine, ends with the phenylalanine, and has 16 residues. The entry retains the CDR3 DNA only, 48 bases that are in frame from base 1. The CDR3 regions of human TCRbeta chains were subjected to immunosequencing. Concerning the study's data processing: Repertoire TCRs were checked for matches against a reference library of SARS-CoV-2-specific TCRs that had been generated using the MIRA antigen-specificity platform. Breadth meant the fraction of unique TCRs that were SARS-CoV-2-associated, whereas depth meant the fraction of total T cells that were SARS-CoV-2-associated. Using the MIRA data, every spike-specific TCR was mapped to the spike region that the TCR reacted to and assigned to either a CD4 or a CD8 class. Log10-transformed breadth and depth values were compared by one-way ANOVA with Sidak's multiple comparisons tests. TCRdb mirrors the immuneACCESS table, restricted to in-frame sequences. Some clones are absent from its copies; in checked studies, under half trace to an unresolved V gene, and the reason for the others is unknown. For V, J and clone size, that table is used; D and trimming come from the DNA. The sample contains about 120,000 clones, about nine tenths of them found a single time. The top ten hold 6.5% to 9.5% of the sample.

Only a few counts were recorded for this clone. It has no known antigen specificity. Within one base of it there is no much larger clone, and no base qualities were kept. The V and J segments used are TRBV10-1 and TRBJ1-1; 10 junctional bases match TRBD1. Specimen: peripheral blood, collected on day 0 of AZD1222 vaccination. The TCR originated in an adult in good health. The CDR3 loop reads CASSESRGTGETEAFF. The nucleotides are TGCGCCAGCAGTGAGTCGAGAGGGACAGGGGAAACTGAAGCTTTCTTT.